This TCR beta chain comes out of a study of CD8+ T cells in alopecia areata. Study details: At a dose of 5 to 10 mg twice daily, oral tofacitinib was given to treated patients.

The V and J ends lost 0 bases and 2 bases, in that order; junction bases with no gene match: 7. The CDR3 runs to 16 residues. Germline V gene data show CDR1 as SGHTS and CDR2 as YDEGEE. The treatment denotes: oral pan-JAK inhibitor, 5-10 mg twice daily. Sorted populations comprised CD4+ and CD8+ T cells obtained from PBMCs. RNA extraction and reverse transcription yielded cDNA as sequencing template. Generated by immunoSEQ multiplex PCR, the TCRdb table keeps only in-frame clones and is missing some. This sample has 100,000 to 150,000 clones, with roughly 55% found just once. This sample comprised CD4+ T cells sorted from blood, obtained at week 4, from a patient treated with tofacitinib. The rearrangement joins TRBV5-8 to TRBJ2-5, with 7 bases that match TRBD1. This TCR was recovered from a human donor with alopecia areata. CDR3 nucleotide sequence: TGTGCCAGCAGCTTGGGCACAGGGGTTAAGCAAGAGACCCAGTACTTC. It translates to CASSLGTGVKQETQYF. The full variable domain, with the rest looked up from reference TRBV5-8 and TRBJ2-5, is EAGVTQSPTHLIKTRGQQATLRCSPISGHTSVYWYQQALGLGLQFLLWYDEGEERNRGNFPPRFSGRQFPNYSSELNVNALELEDSALYLCASSLGTGVKQETQYFGPGTRLLVL.